This T cell receptor beta chain was profiled in a study of identical twins. In TCRdb, the 5' RACE reads were re-called with MiXCR into one record per CDR3 protein. In the table there are about 530,000 distinct CDR3 sequences, under 25% of which are singletons. At least ten counts were recorded for this clonotype. Its specificity is not known. Donors uniformly comprised healthy Caucasians. Notes on the study in general: Partial confounding of zero-insertion analyses by invariant MAIT and iNKT cells was possible.

V was clipped by 6 bases and J by 4 bases, with 7 bases between them. CDR3 length: 12 residues. This sample also appeared in a second study, on yellow fever vaccine responses in identical twins.

Sequenced: CD4+ T cells sorted from blood. This receptor was taken from a woman younger than 35 in good health. The rearrangement uses TRBV12-3 or TRBV12-4 and TRBJ1-3; D gene unclear. The CDR3 DNA reads as TGTGCCAGCAGGCCCACAGGAAACACCATATATTTT. Translated: CASRPTGNTIYF.